These 20 T cell receptor beta chains were sequenced from one sample in a study of cytomegalovirus exposure and HLA in healthy donors. PCR employed 60 Vbeta and 13 Jbeta primers. The protocol was immunoSEQ multiplex PCR, while the TCRdb copy is restricted to in-frame clones and leaves out a portion. This sample has 90,000 to 100,000 clones, with around four fifths found just once. The sample consisted of PBMCs. The receptors were gathered from a woman aged 40-49 years in good health and CMV-seronegative.

This clone has just a few counts. CDR3 coding DNA: TGTGCCAGCAGTTTGGGCCTAGCGGGAGGGTTCGAGCAGTACTTC. Encoded protein: CASSLGLAGGFEQYF. V and J are TRBV6-1 and TRBJ2-7, with TRBD2 identical over 12 bases. CDR3 length: 15 residues. V dropped 5 bases and J dropped 6; count of bases not matched to a gene: 8. Germline V gives CDR1 MNHNS, CDR2 SASEGT.

This clone was picked up one time. The gene calls are TRBV27 and TRBJ2-1; a possible D gene is TRBD2 (5 bases). Trimming cost V 6 bases and J 0 bases, with 21 bases left between them. Germline-derived CDR1 and CDR2 are MNHEY and SMNVEV (reference sequence). This CDR3 has 18 residues. The CDR3 nucleotides read TGTGCCAGCAGCCCCGAGGTTCGGGGTCCGAGCTCCTACAATGAGCAGTTCTTC. Residues: CASSPEVRGPSSYNEQFF.

The chain has TRBV28 and TRBJ2-1, with 8 bases lining up with TRBD2. Germline CDR1 MDHEN, CDR2 SYDVKM. V shed 6 bases, J shed 7 bases, and the junction held 8 bases outside the gene matches. The CDR3 has 14 residues. CDR3 nucleotide sequence: TGTGCCAGCAGGGGAGCGGGAGTTGTAAATGAGCAGTTCTTC. It is translated as CASRGAGVVNEQFF.

The chain has TRBV10-3 and TRBJ2-1, with TRBD2 identical over 14 bases. The CDR3 is made up of 17 amino acids. Germline CDR1 ENHRY, CDR2 SYGVKD. The ends lost 7 bases at V and 8 bases at J; junction bases unmatched: 13. CDR3 coding DNA: TGTGCCATCAAGGGCAGCGGACTAGCGGGAGGAATCGATGAGCAGTTCTTC. It yields the protein CAIKGSGLAGGIDEQFF.

V is TRBV27 and J is TRBJ2-1; TRBD2 matches 11 bases. V was pared by 4 bases and J by 5 bases, with 4 bases of the junction left unmatched. Per the germline V gene, CDR1 is MNHEY and CDR2 is SMNVEV (reference sequence). CDR3 size: 15 residues. CDR3 sequence reads: CASSSRGLADNEQFF. The CDR3 DNA follows: TGTGCCAGCAGTTCCCGGGGACTAGCGGACAATGAGCAGTTCTTC.

The V call is TRBV4-1, the J call TRBJ2-7, with a possible D match to TRBD2 (6 bases). Trimming removed 0 bases from V and 3 bases from J, with 9 bases in between. Germline V gives CDR1 MGHRA, CDR2 YSYEKL. The CDR3 spans 14 residues. Here the CDR3 DNA reads TGCGCCAGCAGCCAAGAAGGGAGGATCTACGAGCAGTACTTC. It is translated as CASSQEGRIYEQYF.

V gene TRBV29-1 combines with J gene TRBJ1-5; TRBD1 matches at 7 bases. Germline CDR1 and CDR2: SQVTM and ANQGSEA. Trimming took 7 bases from V and 4 from J; bases not matched to a gene: 10. This CDR3 region has 14 residues. The CDR3 DNA sequence: TGCAGCGCCTTCACAGGGGACGGGAATCAGCCCCAGCATTTT. Translation: CSAFTGDGNQPQHF.

This clone was seen more than once but under ten times. J is TRBJ1-2 and V is TRBV5-6; a possible D gene is TRBD1 (6 bases). This CDR3 spans 15 amino acids. Trimming stripped 2 bases from V and 3 bases from J, with 14 bases between. In germline, CDR1 is SGHDT, CDR2 YYEEEE. CDR3 sequence reads: CASSLRGARDYGYTF. As DNA, the CDR3 is TGTGCCAGCAGCTTACGGGGGGCGCGGGACTATGGCTACACCTTC.

The V and J genes are TRBV5-6 and TRBJ2-7, with TRBD1 matching 7 bases. This CDR3 spans 13 amino acids. Germline loops: CDR1 SGHDT, CDR2 YYEEEE. V was clipped by 6 bases and J by 3 bases; unmatched bases: 6. The CDR3, as DNA: TGTGCCAGCATCGACAGGGACCGCTACGAGCAGTACTTC. This translates into CASIDRDRYEQYF.

The genes are TRBV30 and TRBJ1-5, with no clear D. Per the germline V gene, CDR1 is GTSNPN and CDR2 is SVGIG (reference sequence). The V and J ends lost 2 bases and 5 bases respectively, with 7 bases between them. CDR3 length equals 12 residues. CDR3: CAWSTRYQPQHF. The CDR3 DNA reads as TGTGCCTGGAGTACGAGGTATCAGCCCCAGCATTTT.

The genes are TRBV29-1 and TRBJ2-5, with TRBD2 as a possible D gene (5 bases). CDR3 length: 12 residues. Trimming pared 5 bases from V and 4 bases from J, leaving 11 bases between. CDR1 is SQVTM and CDR2 is ANQGSEA in the germline V gene. The chain's CDR3 is CSVRPGGETQYF. CDR3 sequence (DNA): TGCAGCGTTAGGCCAGGAGGAGAGACCCAGTACTTC. The variable domain in full, with the rest retrieved from reference TRBV29-1 and TRBJ2-5, is SAVISQKPSRDICQRGTSLTIQCQVDSQVTMMFWYRQQPGQSLTLIATANQGSEATYESGFVIDKFPISRPNLTFSTLTVSNMSPEDSSIYLCSVRPGGETQYFGPGTRLLVL.

In its sample, this clone was seen once. This chain joins TRBV5-1 and TRBJ1-2; D remains ambiguous. CDR1 SGHRS and CDR2 YFSETQ come from the germline V gene. V was clipped by 0 bases and J by 8 bases, with 11 bases between them. CDR3 length: 13 residues. CDR3 protein: CASSLAGDGGYTF. CDR3 coding DNA: TGCGCCAGCAGCTTGGCCGGGGATGGAGGCTACACCTTC.

The J gene is TRBJ2-1, the V gene TRBV2, with 9 bases lining up with TRBD2. Trimming cost V 4 bases and J 5 bases; bases outside gene matches: 6. The germline gives CDR1 SNHLY, CDR2 FYNNEI. This CDR3 region has 15 residues. The CDR3 reads CASSGAQRGDNEQFF. CDR3 DNA: TGTGCCAGCAGTGGTGCCCAGCGGGGGGACAATGAGCAGTTCTTC.

The chain uses TRBV18 and TRBJ2-1, with 10 bases lining up with TRBD1. The germline gives CDR1 KGHSH, CDR2 LQKENI. The CDR3 totals 13 residues. After removal of 8 bases from V and 10 bases from J, the junction contained 8 bases not matched to a gene. CDR3 sequence (DNA): TGTGCCAGCGCCGACAGGGGGCAAGGGGAGCAGTTCTTC. Translation: CASADRGQGEQFF.

The V gene is TRBV6-4, the J gene TRBJ2-3, with 11 bases fitting TRBD2. Per germline, CDR1 MRHNA and CDR2 SNTAGT. Losses at the gene ends were 5 bases for V and 4 bases for J; bases not matched to a gene: 5. The CDR3 has 15 residues. The CDR3 bases are TGTGCCAGCAGTTCCTTAGCGGGAGGGCCAGATACGCAGTATTTT. Protein product: CASSSLAGGPDTQYF.

The chain combines TRBV28 with TRBJ1-1; 8 nucleotides line up with TRBD1. The junction had 15 bases not matched to a gene; V was cut back by 6 bases and J by 6 bases. Germline-derived CDR1 and CDR2 are MDHEN and SYDVKM. The CDR3 is 16 amino acids. The CDR3 DNA is TGTGCCAGCAGCCCTGGACAGGGCCCTCTTCACGCTGAAGCTTTCTTT. It codes for CASSPGQGPLHAEAFF. Variable domain in full (rest from reference TRBV28 and TRBJ1-1): DVKVTQSSRYLVKRTGEKVFLECVQDMDHENMFWYRQDPGLGLRLIYFSYDVKMKEKGDIPEGYSVSREKKERFSLILESASTNQTSMYLCASSPGQGPLHAEAFFGQGTRLTVV.

The chain uses TRBV5-8 and TRBJ1-2, with a possible D match to TRBD1 (5 bases). The CDR3 sequence is 13 residues long. The germline gives CDR1 SGHTS, CDR2 YDEGEE. Trimming pared 0 bases from V and 5 bases from J, leaving 8 bases between. The CDR3 DNA follows: TGTGCCAGCAGCTTGGCGGGGGAGTATGGCTACACCTTC. Protein product: CASSLAGEYGYTF.

This rearrangement joins TRBV5-6 to TRBJ1-2; TRBD1 matches 9 bases. V was clipped by 1 base and J by 2 bases; unmatched bases: 6. Looked up from germline, CDR1 is SGHDT and CDR2 is YYEEEE. The CDR3 is 16 amino acids. The CDR3 reads CASSLPTGGHNYGYTF. As DNA, the CDR3 is TGTGCCAGCAGCTTGCCCACAGGGGGCCACAACTATGGCTACACCTTC.

The chain carries TRBV6-5 and TRBJ1-1; the D gene is possibly TRBD1 (5 bases). The CDR3 covers 12 residues. V lost 2 bases and J lost 7, with 8 bases in between. Per germline, CDR1 MNHEY and CDR2 SVGAGI. The chain's CDR3 is CASSYQGSEAFF. CDR3 bases: TGTGCCAGCAGTTACCAGGGTAGTGAAGCTTTCTTT.

The chain joins TRBV10-1 to TRBJ2-1, with 12 bases fitting TRBD2. V trimming: 7 bases; J trimming: 8 bases; junction bases outside the gene matches: 12. Germline CDR1 is WNHNN and CDR2 is SYGVQD (reference sequence). The CDR3 runs to 16 residues. CDR3 nucleotides: TGCGCCAGCACACTAGCGGGAGGCATTTTGGACGATGAGCAGTTCTTC. Its protein is CASTLAGGILDDEQFF.